This TCR beta chain emerged from a study of blood T cell repertoires in COVID-19 (dated by TCRdb to 2020 to 2021). Study-level background: Collaborator samples came from the United States, Italy and Spain and covered acute and convalescent phases of COVID-19. The material from the prospective study consisted of cDNA or gDNA derived from T cells, B-cell-depleted T cells, or PBMCs. The dataset comprised deeply sampled blood TCRbeta repertoires from subjects exposed to, actively infected with, or recovered from COVID-19. The repertoires were released in a freely available public database intended as a resource for research on the immune response to SARS-CoV-2. The samples were drawn from the first 160 participants of the ongoing ImmuneRACE study and from about 1,200 subjects provided by 6 global collaborators. A de-identified subject ID, COVID-19 status, age in years and sex were almost always included in the sample metadata. Where available, HLA class I and class II types were taken from metadata supplied by the sample provider and were not determined by assay-based typing.

The CDR3 numbers 15 residues from cysteine through phenylalanine. The retained sequence is limited to the CDR3, 45 bases, with the frame set at the first base. Trimming costs V 3 bases and J 0 bases, and their ends lie 10 bases apart. The CDR1 and CDR2 encoded by the germline V gene are MNHNS and SASEGT. The count of this clone is one. What antigen it recognizes has not been identified. Per-base quality was not reported, and no clone a single base away is much larger than it. TCRbeta CDR3 regions were amplified from genomic DNA using the immunoSEQ Assay, a bias-controlled multiplex PCR. For the original study's pipeline: Nucleated cell counts per sample were estimated from amplification of reference gene primers within the assay. Sequence reads were collapsed and filtered to measure the absolute abundance of every unique TCRbeta CDR3 rearrangement. Productive Simpson clonality was computed per sample as the square root of Simpson's diversity index over productive rearrangements. What TCRdb holds here is the immuneACCESS table cut down to in-frame rearrangements. Part of the clones is not present; checked against another copy, under half of the missing clones reflect an unresolved V gene, and the others are unexplained. D and trimming come from the DNA, and the V and J calls and clone size come from that table. The sample records 250,000 to 300,000 clones, approximately 86% of which are singletons. 1.5% to 2% of the sample belongs to the ten largest clones.

Whole blood was collected in K2EDTA tubes by collaborating institutions according to the institutions' own protocols. For TCRbeta analysis, collaborators shipped samples as frozen whole blood, isolated PBMCs, or DNA extracted from either of those sample types. Overall study outcomes, separate from this receptor: The amount of clinical and demographic metadata varied by source and participant and was provided uncurated.

Sequencing was performed on peripheral blood. The chain links TRBV6-1 with TRBJ2-3, with a tentative D gene TRBD2 over 6 matching bases. The receptor was isolated from a man aged 30 to 39 with active or convalescent COVID-19. The CDR3 protein sequence reads: CASSDVGTSTDTQYF. The DNA sequence is given as TGTGCCAGCAGTGACGTGGGGACTAGCACAGATACGCAGTATTTT.